The sequence of this T cell receptor (beta chain) was determined in a study of cytomegalovirus exposure and HLA in healthy donors. Comments on this clone: Antigen: not known.

Researchers ran the PCR with 60 Vbeta and 13 Jbeta primers. How the authors handled the data: About 88 million unique TCR beta chains, 10 million to 13 million of them shared, were counted by a later analysis. Using immunoSEQ multiplex PCR, the repertoire was profiled, and TCRdb retains in-frame clones only, with some absent. D and trimming were read from the DNA, whereas the V and J calls and clone size are those reported in that table. Counted here are approximately 160,000 clones, around 85% occurring once; the ten biggest clones make up about 1.9%. Whole-study results and caveats: Reportedly, cytomegalovirus status was diagnosed with high sensitivity and specificity. Researchers reported that a few CMV-associated chains were confirmed in vitro as CMV antigen-specific.

The sample consisted of PBMCs. The origin of this receptor is a human donor in good health.

CDR3 nucleotides: TGTGCCAGCAGTGTTCCAGGACTAGCGGGGGGCCGGGGCACAGATACGCAGTATTTT. This gives the protein CASSVPGLAGGRGTDTQYF. The chain carries TRBV2 and TRBJ2-3; 14 bases match TRBD2. CDR1 and CDR2 (germline): SNHLY, FYNNEI. CDR3 length equals 19 residues. The V and J ends lost 4 bases and 1 base, in that order; junction bases with no gene match: 10.